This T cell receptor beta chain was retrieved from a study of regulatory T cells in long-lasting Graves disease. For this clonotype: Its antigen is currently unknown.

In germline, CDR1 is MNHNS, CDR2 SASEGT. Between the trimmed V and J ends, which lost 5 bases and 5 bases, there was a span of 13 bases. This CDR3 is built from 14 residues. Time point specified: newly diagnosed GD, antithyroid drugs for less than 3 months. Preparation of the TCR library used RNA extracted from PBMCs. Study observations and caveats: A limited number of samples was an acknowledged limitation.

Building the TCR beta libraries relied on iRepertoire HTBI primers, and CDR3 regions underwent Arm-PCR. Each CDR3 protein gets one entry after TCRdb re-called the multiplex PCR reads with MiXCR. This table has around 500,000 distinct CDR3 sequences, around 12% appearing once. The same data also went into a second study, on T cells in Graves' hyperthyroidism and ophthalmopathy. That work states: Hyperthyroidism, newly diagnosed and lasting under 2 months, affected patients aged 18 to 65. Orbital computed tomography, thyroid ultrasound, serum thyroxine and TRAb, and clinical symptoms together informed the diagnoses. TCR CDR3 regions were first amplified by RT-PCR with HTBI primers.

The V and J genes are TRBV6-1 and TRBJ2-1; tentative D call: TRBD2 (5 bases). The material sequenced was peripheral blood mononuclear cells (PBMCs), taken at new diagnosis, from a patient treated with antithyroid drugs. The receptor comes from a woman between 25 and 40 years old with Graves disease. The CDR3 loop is CASSKTGLNNEQFF. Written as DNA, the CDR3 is TGTGCCAGCAGTAAAACCGGACTGAACAATGAGCAGTTCTTC.